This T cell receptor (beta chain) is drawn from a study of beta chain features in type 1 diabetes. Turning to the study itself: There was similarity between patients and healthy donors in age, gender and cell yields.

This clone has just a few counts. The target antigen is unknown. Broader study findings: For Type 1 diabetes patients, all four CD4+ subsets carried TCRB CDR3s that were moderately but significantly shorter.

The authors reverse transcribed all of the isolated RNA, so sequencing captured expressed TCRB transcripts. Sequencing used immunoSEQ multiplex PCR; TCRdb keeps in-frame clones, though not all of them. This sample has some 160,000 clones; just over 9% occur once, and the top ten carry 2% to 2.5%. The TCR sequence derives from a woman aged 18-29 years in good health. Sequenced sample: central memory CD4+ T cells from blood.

The CDR3 region is CASSVVADNEQFF. The CDR3, as DNA: TGTGCCAGCAGCGTAGTAGCGGACAATGAGCAGTTCTTC. The gene calls are TRBV9 and TRBJ2-1; D possibly corresponds to TRBD2 (6 bases). Trimming took 0 bases from V and 5 from J, leaving 6 bases between them. CDR3 length equals 13 residues. Germline assignment: CDR1 SGDLS and CDR2 YYNGEE.